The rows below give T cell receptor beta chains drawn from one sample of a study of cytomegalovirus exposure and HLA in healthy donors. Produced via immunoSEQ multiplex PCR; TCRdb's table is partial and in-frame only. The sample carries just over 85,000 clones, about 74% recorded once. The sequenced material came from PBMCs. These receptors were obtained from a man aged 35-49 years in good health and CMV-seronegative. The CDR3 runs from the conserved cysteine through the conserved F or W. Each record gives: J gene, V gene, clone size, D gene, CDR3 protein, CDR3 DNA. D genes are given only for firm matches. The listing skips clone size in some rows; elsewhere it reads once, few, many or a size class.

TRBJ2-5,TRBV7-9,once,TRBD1,CASRRPGQGAETQYF,TGTGCCAGCAGACGGCCGGGACAGGGGGCAGAGACCCAGTACTTC
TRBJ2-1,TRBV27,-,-,CASSLFPENEQFF,TGTGCCAGCAGTTTATTTCCTGAGAATGAGCAGTTCTTC
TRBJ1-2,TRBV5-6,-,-,CASSFGGAHGYTF,TGTGCCAGCAGCTTTGGTGGGGCGCATGGCTACACCTTC
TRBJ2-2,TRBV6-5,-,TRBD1,CATRDRVTGELFF,TGTGCGACCCGGGACAGGGTCACCGGGGAGCTGTTTTTT
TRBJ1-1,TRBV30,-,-,CAWRLNSWAFF,TGTGCCTGGAGATTAAACAGTTGGGCTTTCTTT
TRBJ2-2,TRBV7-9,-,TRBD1,CASSSRDSATGELFF,TGTGCCAGCAGCTCCCGGGACAGTGCCACCGGGGAGCTGTTTTTT
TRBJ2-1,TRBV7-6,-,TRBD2,CASSRLAGGYNEQFF,TGTGCCAGCAGCCGCCTCGCGGGGGGATACAATGAGCAGTTCTTC
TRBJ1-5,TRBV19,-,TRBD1,CASGRTGGGNQPQHF,TGTGCCAGTGGGAGAACAGGGGGCGGCAATCAGCCCCAGCATTTT
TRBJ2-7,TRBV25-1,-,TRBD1,CASSEITFGQGNEQYF,TGTGCCAGCAGTGAAATTACATTCGGACAGGGAAACGAGCAGTACTTC
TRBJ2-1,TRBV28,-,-,CASSLPRGHYNEQFF,TGTGCCAGCAGTCTCCCACGGGGACACTACAATGAGCAGTTCTTC
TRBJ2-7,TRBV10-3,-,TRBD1,CAISAGTGLGHEQYF,TGTGCCATCAGTGCCGGGACAGGCCTAGGCCACGAGCAGTACTTC
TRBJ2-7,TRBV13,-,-,CASSPRGTPTYEQYF,TGTGCCAGCAGCCCCCGTGGGACACCTACCTACGAGCAGTACTTC
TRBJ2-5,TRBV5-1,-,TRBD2,CASSLTSGGGQETQYF,TGCGCCAGCAGCCTGACTAGCGGGGGGGGGCAAGAGACCCAGTACTTC
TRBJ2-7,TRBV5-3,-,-,CARSRWTTPYEQYF,TGTGCCAGAAGCCGTTGGACAACCCCCTACGAGCAGTACTTC
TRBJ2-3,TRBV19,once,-,CASRSSGSSTDTQYF,TGTGCCAGTAGATCAAGCGGTTCTAGCACAGATACGCAGTATTTT
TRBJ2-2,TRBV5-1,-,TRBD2,CASSLALAGGRANTGELFF,TGCGCCAGCAGCTTGGCCTTAGCGGGGGGGCGCGCGAACACCGGGGAGCTGTTTTTT
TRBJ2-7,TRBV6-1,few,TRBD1,CASSTGTGSYEQYF,TGTGCCAGCAGTACGGGGACAGGGAGCTACGAGCAGTACTTC
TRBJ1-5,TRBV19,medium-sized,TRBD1,CASHGTAVSQPQHF,TGTGCCAGTCACGGGACAGCCGTAAGTCAGCCCCAGCATTTT
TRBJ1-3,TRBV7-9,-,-,CASSLNWDISNGNTIYF,TGTGCCAGCAGCTTAAACTGGGACATATCTAATGGAAACACCATATATTTT
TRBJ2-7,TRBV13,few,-,CASSPRQSSYEQYF,TGTGCCAGCAGCCCCCGACAGAGCTCCTACGAGCAGTACTTC
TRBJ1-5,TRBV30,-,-,CAWSERLRNQPQHF,TGTGCCTGGAGTGAGCGATTGAGGAATCAGCCCCAGCATTTT
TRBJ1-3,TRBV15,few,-,CATSRSYSSSGNTIYF,TGTGCCACCAGCAGATCCTACTCCTCCTCTGGAAACACCATATATTTT
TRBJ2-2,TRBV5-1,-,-,CASSFDRDTGELFF,TGCGCCAGCAGCTTCGACCGGGACACCGGGGAGCTGTTTTTT
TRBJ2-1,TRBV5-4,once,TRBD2,CASSQGLAGAGNEQFF,TGTGCCAGCAGCCAGGGACTAGCGGGGGCAGGCAATGAGCAGTTCTTC
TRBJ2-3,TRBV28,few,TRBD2,CASSLAGLAGGADTQYF,TGTGCCAGCAGTTTAGCGGGACTAGCGGGGGGCGCAGATACGCAGTATTTT
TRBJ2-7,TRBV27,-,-,CASSFGGSSYEQYF,TGTGCCAGCAGTTTTGGGGGGAGCTCCTACGAGCAGTACTTC
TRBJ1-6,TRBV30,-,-,CAWIGANRAYNSPLHF,TGTGCCTGGATAGGGGCCAACAGGGCCTATAATTCACCCCTCCACTTT
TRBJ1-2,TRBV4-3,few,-,CASSQEGGGGYGYTF,TGCGCCAGCAGCCAAGAAGGAGGCGGGGGCTATGGCTACACCTTC
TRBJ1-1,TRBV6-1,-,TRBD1,CASTWTGVVTEAFF,TGTGCCAGCACCTGGACAGGGGTGGTCACTGAAGCTTTCTTT
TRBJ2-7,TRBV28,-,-,CASASISYEQYF,TGTGCCAGCGCCTCTATCTCCTACGAGCAGTACTTC
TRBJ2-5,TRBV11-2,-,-,CASSYGLQETQYF,TGTGCCAGCAGCTACGGTTTGCAAGAGACCCAGTACTTC
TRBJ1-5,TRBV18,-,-,CASSPSAVGQPQHF,TGTGCCAGCTCACCCTCTGCGGTCGGGCAGCCCCAGCATTTT
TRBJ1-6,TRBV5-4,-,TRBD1,CASSDTGGNSPLHF,TGTGCCAGCAGCGACACAGGGGGAAATTCACCCCTCCACTTT
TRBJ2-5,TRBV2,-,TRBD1,CASSFPLGQAQETQYF,TGTGCCAGCAGTTTTCCTTTGGGACAGGCACAAGAGACCCAGTACTTC
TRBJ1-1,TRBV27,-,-,CASSSIMNTEAFF,TGTGCCAGCAGTTCCATCATGAACACTGAAGCTTTCTTT
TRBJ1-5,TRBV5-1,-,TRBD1,CASRPGTGKFSNQPQHF,TGCGCCAGCAGGCCTGGGACAGGGAAGTTTAGCAATCAGCCCCAGCATTTT
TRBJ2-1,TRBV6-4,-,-,CASSYSTGSYNEQFF,TGTGCCAGCAGTTACTCGACTGGGAGTTACAATGAGCAGTTCTTC